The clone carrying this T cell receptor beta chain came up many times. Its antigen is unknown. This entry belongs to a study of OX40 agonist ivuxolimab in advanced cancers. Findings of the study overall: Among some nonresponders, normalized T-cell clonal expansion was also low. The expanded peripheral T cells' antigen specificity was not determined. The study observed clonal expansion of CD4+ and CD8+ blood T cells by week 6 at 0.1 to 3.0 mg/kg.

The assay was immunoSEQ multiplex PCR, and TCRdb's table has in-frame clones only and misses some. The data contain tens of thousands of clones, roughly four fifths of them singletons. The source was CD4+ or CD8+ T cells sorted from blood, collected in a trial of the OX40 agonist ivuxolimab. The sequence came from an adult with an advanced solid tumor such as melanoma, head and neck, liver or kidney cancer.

CDR3 DNA: TGTGCCAGCAGTGCGACACTAGCGGGAGCCTACGAGCAGTACTTC. Protein sequence: CASSATLAGAYEQYF. The V gene is TRBV28, the J gene TRBJ2-7; TRBD2 matches 11 bases. Germline CDR1 and CDR2: MDHEN and SYDVKM. The CDR3 covers 15 residues. With V trimmed by 5 bases and J by 2 bases, 5 bases remained unmatched.